Below are 27 T cell receptor beta chains sequenced from a single sample in a study of PD-1 blockade in classical Hodgkin lymphoma. TCRdb's copy holds only in-frame clones and misses some; the assay was immunoSEQ multiplex PCR. The table has 9,500 to 13,000 clones, approximately 71% seen once; the top ten hold 10%. Autologous stem cell transplantation was followed by relapse in every patient, and brentuximab vedotin exposure varied. Here the sequenced sample was peripheral blood mononuclear cells (PBMCs), taken at baseline. Receptor source: a human donor with classical Hodgkin lymphoma.

The chain employs TRBV15 and TRBJ1-4; the D gene is possibly TRBD1 (6 bases). Looked up from germline, CDR1 is LNHNV and CDR2 is YYDKDF (reference sequence). Trimming removed 0 bases from V and 11 bases from J, with 19 bases in between. This CDR3 is built from 16 residues. The CDR3 loop reads CATSRDWATGMEKLFF. CDR3 sequence (DNA): TGTGCCACCAGCAGAGATTGGGCGACAGGCATGGAGAAACTGTTTTTT. Looking up the rest from reference TRBV15 and TRBJ1-4 gives the full variable domain: DAMVIQNPRYQVTQFGKPVTLSCSQTLNHNVMYWYQQKSSQAPKLLFHYYDKDFNNEADTPDNFQSRRPNTSFCFLDIRSPGLGDTAMYLCATSRDWATGMEKLFFGSGTQLSVL.

The V gene is TRBV6-5, the J gene TRBJ1-1; 9 bases match TRBD1. Per germline, CDR1 MNHEY and CDR2 SVGAGI. The V segment lost 6 bases and the J segment 8 bases; nucleotides outside the gene matches: 7. The CDR3 consists of 13 residues. In nucleotides, the CDR3 is TGTGCCAGCAGCACCCCCGGGACAGGGGAAGCTTTCTTT. Translated, it gives CASSTPGTGEAFF.

CDR3 in DNA: TGCGCCAGCAGCCATGACAGGTCCTACACCGGGGAGCTGTTTTTT. Residues: CASSHDRSYTGELFF. The chain carries TRBV5-1 and TRBJ2-2; D is perhaps TRBD1 (6 bases). Trimming left V 4 bases short and J 3 bases short, with 13 bases between. CDR1 and CDR2 from the germline V gene are SGHRS and YFSETQ. The CDR3 runs 15 residues.

V usage is TRBV28 and J usage is TRBJ1-3; TRBD1 agrees at 7 bases. The V and J ends lost 1 base and 5 bases, in that order; junction bases with no gene match: 5. Germline V lookup: CDR1 MDHEN, CDR2 SYDVKM. CDR3 length: 15 residues. The CDR3 reads CASSLFSGQRNTIYF. Written as DNA, the CDR3 is TGTGCCAGCAGTTTATTCTCGGGACAGAGAAACACCATATATTTT.

This chain connects TRBV5-4 to TRBJ2-3, with D unresolved. Germline lookup yields CDR1 SGHNT and CDR2 YYREEE (reference sequence). Trimming removed 3 bases from V and 1 base from J, with 9 bases in between. The CDR3 spans 14 residues. The CDR3 is CASSSPLGTDTQYF. In DNA form, the CDR3 reads TGTGCCAGCAGCTCCCCGCTCGGCACAGATACGCAGTATTTT.

The chain uses TRBV4-2 and TRBJ2-5; TRBD1 aligns across 8 bases. Germline CDR1 is LGHNA and CDR2 is YNFKEQ. The J segment lost 4 bases and the V segment lost 1 base, leaving 2 bases of the junction unmatched. This CDR3 has 14 residues. The CDR3 DNA is TGTGCCAGCAGCCAAGGAGGGACAGGAGAGACCCAGTACTTC. Its protein product is CASSQGGTGETQYF.

The CDR3: CASSLADGVPRELFF. The DNA of the CDR3 is TGTGCCAGCAGCTTAGCGGACGGAGTCCCCCGGGAGCTGTTTTTT. This rearrangement joins TRBV7-6 to TRBJ2-2; D is undetermined. CDR1 is SGHVS, CDR2 FNYEAQ, per germline. This CDR3 spans 15 amino acids. V lost 0 bases, J lost 9 bases, and 14 bases lay in between.

The sample holds a few counts of this clone. The J gene is TRBJ2-4, the V gene TRBV27; D is tentatively TRBD1 or TRBD2 (5 bases each). The CDR3 totals 15 residues. The V end lost 5 bases, the J end lost 0 bases, and 11 bases lay between the germline ends. Germline assignment: CDR1 MNHEY and CDR2 SMNVEV (reference sequence). The CDR3 bases are TGTGCCAGCAGTGCCCCCGGGACAGCCAAAAACATTCAGTACTTC. It specifies CASSAPGTAKNIQYF.

V is TRBV7-8 and J is TRBJ2-1, with D maybe TRBD2 (5 bases). The germline CDR1 and CDR2 sequences are SGHVS and FQNEAQ. The length of the CDR3 is 11 residues. V shed 8 bases and J shed 4 bases, with 6 bases lying between them. As DNA, the CDR3 is TGTGCCAGCGGGAGATACAATGAGCAGTTCTTC. Translated, it gives CASGRYNEQFF.

This sequence joins TRBV10-3 and TRBJ2-1; a possible D gene is TRBD2 (6 bases). This CDR3 spans 17 amino acids. The germline V gene has CDR1 ENHRY and CDR2 SYGVKD. Trimming stripped 0 bases from V and 0 bases from J, with 12 bases between. The CDR3 DNA sequence: TGTGCCATCAGTGAGTCGTCTCGGGAGAGCTCCTACAATGAGCAGTTCTTC. It specifies CAISESSRESSYNEQFF.

In its sample, this clone ranks as medium-sized (0.01 to 0.1%). Compared with germline, one end of the junction differs, possibly owing to a read error. The chain recombines TRBV15 with TRBJ1-1, with D hard to call. The germline CDR1 and CDR2 sequences are LNHNV and YYDKDF (reference sequence). This CDR3 is 15 amino acids long. CDR3 nucleotides: TGTGCCACCAGCAGAGATTTGGTGGTGAAGACTGAAGCTTTCTTT. Translating it yields CATSRDLVVKTEAFF.

The V gene is TRBV15, the J gene TRBJ2-5; D is tentatively TRBD1 or TRBD2 (6 bases each). CDR3 length equals 15 residues. The V gene lost 3 bases and the J gene lost 4 bases, with 15 bases spanning the gap. Germline V gene lookup returns CDR1 LNHNV and CDR2 YYDKDF (reference sequence). The CDR3 loop is CATSSRRGSGETQYF. CDR3 coding DNA: TGTGCCACCAGCAGCAGGAGGGGGAGTGGAGAGACCCAGTACTTC.

Points on this clone: The junction differs from germline at one of its ends, possibly a read error. The chain carries TRBV13 and TRBJ1-3; tentative D call: TRBD1 (6 bases). The germline V gene has CDR1 PRHDT and CDR2 FYEKMQ (reference sequence). The CDR3 contains 16 residues. This chain's CDR3 is CASSLARTASANTIYF. CDR3 bases: TGTGCCAGCAGCTTGGCCCGGACAGCCTCTGCAAACACCATATATTTT.

J is TRBJ2-7 and V is TRBV10-3; TRBD1 agrees at 7 bases. The germline gives CDR1 ENHRY, CDR2 SYGVKD. The CDR3 is 12 amino acids. J lost 3 bases, V lost 9 bases, and 5 bases had no gene match. The CDR3 DNA reads as TGTGCCATAGGGGGCGTCAGCTACGAGCAGTACTTC. Protein: CAIGGVSYEQYF.

This chain uses TRBV5-1 with TRBJ1-5; D may be TRBD1 (6 bases). V was shortened by 7 bases and J by 5 bases, with 22 bases between the two germline ends. This CDR3 has 16 residues. In germline, CDR1 is SGHRS, CDR2 YFSETQ. CDR3 DNA: TGCGCCAGCGACCCGAACCTATCAGGGGTACATCAGCCCCAGCATTTT. Translating gives CASDPNLSGVHQPQHF. Using reference TRBV5-1 and TRBJ1-5 for the parts outside the CDR3, the full variable domain is KAGVTQTPRYLIKTRGQQVTLSCSPISGHRSVSWYQQTPGQGLQFLFEYFSETQRNKGNFPGRFSGRQFSNSRSEMNVSTLELGDSALYLCASDPNLSGVHQPQHFGDGTRLSIL.

This chain links TRBV7-2 with TRBJ1-1; possibly TRBD1 for D (5 bases). The CDR3 sequence is 14 residues long. Trimming stripped 2 bases from V and 6 bases from J, with 13 bases between. CDR1 and CDR2 (germline): SGHTA, FQGNSA. The DNA for the CDR3 is TGTGCCAGCAGCTTAAGGGGCGCTTACTCTGAAGCTTTCTTT. Its translation is CASSLRGAYSEAFF. Using reference TRBV7-2 and TRBJ1-1 for the parts outside the CDR3, the full variable domain is GAGVSQSPSNKVTEKGKDVELRCDPISGHTALYWYRQSLGQGLEFLIYFQGNSAPDKSGLPSDRFSAERTGGSVSTLTIQRTQQEDSAVYLCASSLRGAYSEAFFGQGTRLTVV.

This clone is a singleton in its sample. The V and J genes are TRBV19 and TRBJ1-5; a possible D gene is TRBD1 (6 bases). V shed 9 bases and J shed 4 bases, with 10 bases lying between them. The CDR3 is made up of 12 amino acids. Germline V CDR1 and CDR2: LNHDA, SQIVND (reference sequence). CDR3 nucleotide sequence: TGTGCCAGCCAAACAGGGAATCAGCCCCAGCATTTT. It encodes CASQTGNQPQHF.

The genes are TRBV7-7 and TRBJ2-5; TRBD2 might be the D (5 bases). Trimming shortened V by 4 bases and J by 7 bases, and 7 bases separated the two germline ends. Germline V gene sequence: CDR1 SSHAT, CDR2 FNYEAQ (reference sequence). The CDR3 sequence is 11 residues long. The CDR3 coding sequence is TGTGCCAGCAGCTCCGGAGGGACCCAGTACTTC. Protein: CASSSGGTQYF.

The V and J genes are TRBV7-8 and TRBJ1-2; 8 bases fit TRBD1. The CDR3 is made up of 13 amino acids. V gave up 5 bases and J gave up 9 bases; unmatched junction bases: 8. Germline V CDR1 and CDR2: SGHVS, FQNEAQ. The CDR3 bases are TGTGCCAGCAGCACAGGGACAGGTTGGAGCTACACCTTC. It translates to CASSTGTGWSYTF. The full variable domain, with the rest looked up from reference TRBV7-8 and TRBJ1-2, is GAGVSQSPRYKVAKRGQDVALRCDPISGHVSLFWYQQALGQGPEFLTYFQNEAQLDKSGLPSDRFFAERPEGSVSTLKIQRTQQEDSAVYLCASSTGTGWSYTFGSGTRLTVV.

This sequence joins TRBV5-4 and TRBJ2-1; TRBD1 matches 9 bases. This CDR3 has 14 amino acids. From germline, CDR1 is SGHNT and CDR2 YYREEE (reference sequence). V lost 4 bases to trimming and J lost 6 bases; unmatched junction nucleotides: 5. Written as DNA, the CDR3 is TGTGCCAGCAGCCTGGACAGGGGCCCCAATGAGCAGTTCTTC. It translates to CASSLDRGPNEQFF. The whole variable domain, filled in from reference TRBV5-4 and TRBJ2-1, reads ETGVTQSPTHLIKTRGQQVTLRCSSQSGHNTVSWYQQALGQGPQFIFQYYREEENGRGNFPPRFSGLQFPNYSSELNVNALELDDSALYLCASSLDRGPNEQFFGPGTRLTVL.

This chain links TRBV7-6 with TRBJ2-5; D remains unclear. Germline V CDR1 and CDR2: SGHVS, FNYEAQ. V was pared by 5 bases and J by 4 bases, with 20 bases between. This CDR3 has 16 residues. CDR3 nucleotide sequence: TGTGCCAGCAGCCCTAGTGTTGGGCTAGGTCCAGAGACCCAGTACTTC. It yields the protein CASSPSVGLGPETQYF.

This chain connects TRBV7-8 to TRBJ2-1; the match to TRBD1 covers 9 bases. V trimming: 4 bases; J trimming: 6 bases; junction bases outside the gene matches: 7. This CDR3 is built from 15 residues. The V gene's germline CDR1 is SGHVS and CDR2 FQNEAQ. The CDR3 sequence is CASSSRLTGGNEQFF. In DNA, the CDR3 is TGTGCCAGCAGCTCGCGCTTGACAGGGGGCAATGAGCAGTTCTTC.

The chain recombines TRBV10-3 with TRBJ2-7; D is perhaps TRBD1 (6 bases). CDR1 is ENHRY and CDR2 is SYGVKD in the germline V gene. Trimming cost V 0 bases and J 6 bases, with 18 bases left between them. The CDR3 spans 16 residues. For the CDR3, the DNA is TGTGCCATCAGTGAGTCTTGGTGGACAGCAGCATCCGAGCAGTACTTC. The encoded protein is CAISESWWTAASEQYF.

The chain uses TRBV27 and TRBJ1-1; D may be TRBD1 (5 bases). The CDR3 loop spans 15 amino acids. The V end lost 6 bases, the J end lost 7 bases, and 21 bases lay between the germline ends. Germline V CDR1 and CDR2: MNHEY, SMNVEV (reference sequence). CDR3: CASRLNGGVGSEAFF. The CDR3 coding sequence is TGTGCCAGCAGACTAAATGGGGGGGTCGGCAGTGAAGCTTTCTTT.

The chain recombines TRBV7-9 with TRBJ2-1; 12 bases match TRBD2. CDR3 size: 16 residues. From germline, CDR1 is SEHNR and CDR2 FQNEAQ (reference sequence). V was pared by 2 bases and J by 7 bases, with 6 bases of the junction left unmatched. CDR3 sequence: CASSLTGGTSGNEQFF. CDR3 sequence (DNA): TGTGCCAGCAGCTTAACCGGCGGGACTAGCGGGAATGAGCAGTTCTTC. The whole variable domain, remainder taken from reference TRBV7-9 and TRBJ2-1, is DTGVSQNPRHKITKRGQNVTFRCDPISEHNRLYWYRQTLGQGPEFLTYFQNEAQLEKSRLLSDRFSAERPKGSFSTLEIQRTEQGDSAMYLCASSLTGGTSGNEQFFGPGTRLTVL.

This sequence joins TRBV15 and TRBJ2-3; no definite D call. Germline CDR1 LNHNV, CDR2 YYDKDF (reference sequence). The CDR3 extends over 13 amino acids. The germline V and J ends were trimmed by 4 bases and 2 bases, with 7 bases remaining between them. The CDR3 here is CATSMGHTDTQYF. Written as DNA, the CDR3 is TGTGCCACCAGCATGGGCCACACAGATACGCAGTATTTT.

This chain joins TRBV29-1 and TRBJ2-1, with D maybe TRBD2 (5 bases). The CDR3 covers 10 residues. Trimming pared 7 bases from V and 10 bases from J, leaving 11 bases between. Germline CDR1 is SQVTM and CDR2 is ANQGSEA. CDR3 nucleotide sequence: TGCAGCGCCTATACGGGGGAGCAGTTCTTC. Translating gives CSAYTGEQFF.